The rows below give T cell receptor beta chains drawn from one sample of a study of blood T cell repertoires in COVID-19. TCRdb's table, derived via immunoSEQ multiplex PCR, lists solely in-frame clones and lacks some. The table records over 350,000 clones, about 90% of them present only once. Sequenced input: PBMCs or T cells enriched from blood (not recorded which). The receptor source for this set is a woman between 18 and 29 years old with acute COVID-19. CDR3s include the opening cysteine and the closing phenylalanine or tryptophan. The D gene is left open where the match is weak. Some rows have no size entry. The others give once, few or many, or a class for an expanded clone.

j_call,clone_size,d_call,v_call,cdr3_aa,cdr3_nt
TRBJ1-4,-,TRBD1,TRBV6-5,CASSQRQGLNEKLFF,TGTGCCAGCAGCCAAAGACAGGGGCTAAATGAAAAACTGTTTTTT
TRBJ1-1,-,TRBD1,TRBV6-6,CASSLPTGGYTEAFF,TGTGCCAGCAGTCTCCCGACAGGGGGCTACACTGAAGCTTTCTTT
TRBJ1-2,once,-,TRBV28,CASSTNYGYTF,TGTGCCAGCAGCACAAACTATGGCTACACCTTC
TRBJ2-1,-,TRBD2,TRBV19,CASSIRAGVRNEQFF,TGTGCCAGTAGTATAAGAGCGGGAGTTCGTAATGAGCAGTTCTTC
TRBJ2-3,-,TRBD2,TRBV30,CAWSEALAGVDTQYF,TGTGCCTGGAGTGAAGCGCTAGCGGGAGTAGATACGCAGTATTTT
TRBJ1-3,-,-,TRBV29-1,CSVGAGSGNTIYF,TGCAGCGTTGGGGCAGGCTCTGGAAACACCATATATTTT
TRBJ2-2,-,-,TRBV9,CASSVGFGAGELFF,TGTGCCAGCAGCGTAGGGTTCGGGGCCGGGGAGCTGTTTTTT
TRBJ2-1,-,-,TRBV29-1,CSVVGGNSYNEQFF,TGCAGCGTTGTCGGCGGGAACTCCTACAATGAGCAGTTCTTC
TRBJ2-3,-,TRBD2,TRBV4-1,CASSQASSGVTDTQYF,TGCGCCAGCAGCCAAGCGTCTAGCGGGGTGACAGATACGCAGTATTTT
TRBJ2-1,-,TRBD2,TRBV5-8,CASRRGLAGWGRSYNEQFF,TGTGCCAGCAGACGGGGACTAGCGGGGTGGGGGCGCTCCTACAATGAGCAGTTCTTC
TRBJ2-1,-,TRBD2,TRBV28,CASSSTLAVYNEQFF,TGTGCCAGCAGTTCCACACTAGCGGTATACAATGAGCAGTTCTTC